Listed here are 5 T cell receptor beta chains from one sample, sequenced in a study of T cells expressing NK-cell markers. Following a re-call of the 5' RACE reads, TCRdb has one entry per CDR3 protein and lacks DNA. The sample table sets out 200,000 to 300,000 distinct CDR3 sequences. The sample comprised blood T cells: a sorted CD56 or NKG2C T cell subset, CD4+ or CD8+ T cells, or bulk PBMC T cells (not recorded which). The receptor set was obtained from a woman between 18 and 70 years old in good health.

This chain joins TRBV7-9 and TRBJ1-1; no DNA is available, so the TRBD1 call from TCRdb remains unchecked. Germline V gives CDR1 SEHNR, CDR2 FQNEAQ (reference sequence). The CDR3 runs 14 residues. CDR3 residues: CASSLQGLGTEAFF.

The V and J genes are TRBV9 and TRBJ1-3. Germline CDR1 and CDR2: SGDLS and YYNGEE. The CDR3 length is 12 residues. CDR3: CASSVDGEHIYF.

The chain is built from TRBV7-8 and TRBJ2-1; there is no DNA to check the TCRdb D call of TRBD2. This CDR3 region has 16 residues. The germline CDR1 and CDR2 sequences are SGHVS and FQNEAQ. CDR3 in amino acids: CASSLLSGASSHEQFF. Looking up the rest from reference TRBV7-8 and TRBJ2-1 gives the full variable domain: GAGVSQSPRYKVAKRGQDVALRCDPISGHVSLFWYQQALGQGPEFLTYFQNEAQLDKSGLPSDRFFAERPEGSVSTLKIQRTQQEDSAVYLCASSLLSGASSHEQFFGPGTRLTVL.

The chain uses TRBV20-1 and TRBJ2-3; TCRdb names TRBD1, which stays unverified in the absence of DNA. Germline lookup yields CDR1 DFQATT and CDR2 SNEGSKA (reference sequence). CDR3 length: 13 amino acids. CDR3 in amino acids: CSAQSGGRNTQYF.

This rearrangement joins TRBV6-5 to TRBJ2-3; TCRdb's D call of TRBD2 is untestable without DNA. Germline V lookup: CDR1 MNHEY, CDR2 SVGAGI. The CDR3 is 19 residues long. This CDR3 is CASSYSITPLAGGPDTQYF.